The rows below give T cell receptor beta chains drawn from one sample of a study of identical twins. TCRdb processed the 5' RACE reads anew with MiXCR; each CDR3 protein has one entry. This table holds 200,000 to 250,000 distinct CDR3 sequences, about 7.3% found once. This sample also belongs to another study, concerning yellow fever vaccine responses in identical twins.

Sequenced input: memory (CD45RO+) T cells sorted from blood. These receptors all stem from a woman under 30 in good health. CDR3s leave out the opening cysteine and the closing phenylalanine or tryptophan.

v_gene: TRBV24-1; j_gene: TRBJ2-1; CDR3aa: ATSDPTSGGARYGEQF
v_gene: TRBV7-3; j_gene: TRBJ2-1; CDR3aa: ASSLSLASYNEQF
v_gene: TRBV6-5; j_gene: TRBJ2-3; CDR3aa: ASSYSRLRYTDTQY
v_gene: TRBV6-1; j_gene: TRBJ2-1; CDR3aa: ASRHRDPGGYNEQF
v_gene: TRBV3-1; j_gene: TRBJ1-3; CDR3aa: ASSRRGAADGNTIY
v_gene: TRBV19; j_gene: TRBJ2-3; CDR3aa: ASSGTEADTQY
v_gene: TRBV19; j_gene: TRBJ2-6; CDR3aa: ASSEGRPSGANVLT
v_gene: TRBV7-9; j_gene: TRBJ2-1; CDR3aa: ASSPLVGTGVYNEQF
v_gene: TRBV11-3; j_gene: TRBJ2-2; CDR3aa: ASSLTGGVTGELY
v_gene: TRBV11-2; j_gene: TRBJ1-5; CDR3aa: ASSLERGLMRGNQPQH
v_gene: TRBV24-1; j_gene: TRBJ2-2; CDR3aa: ATSDLRTGGGELF
v_gene: TRBV7-2; j_gene: TRBJ2-5; CDR3aa: ASSPDRGRRETQY
v_gene: TRBV28; j_gene: TRBJ2-1; CDR3aa: ASTKGLAGNNEQF
v_gene: TRBV9; j_gene: TRBJ2-7; CDR3aa: ASSEVATSYEQY
v_gene: TRBV5-1; j_gene: TRBJ2-2; CDR3aa: ASSLGERELF
v_gene: TRBV25-1; j_gene: TRBJ1-2; CDR3aa: ASNPDPSNYGYT
v_gene: TRBV6-1; j_gene: TRBJ1-5; CDR3aa: ASRDGTGGNQPQH
v_gene: TRBV28; j_gene: TRBJ2-2; CDR3aa: ASSTPRDKPGELF
v_gene: TRBV4-1; j_gene: TRBJ2-1; CDR3aa: ASNQQAELRVGNGI
v_gene: TRBV2; j_gene: TRBJ2-1; CDR3aa: ASKGTSGQNEQF
v_gene: TRBV7-3; j_gene: TRBJ1-1; CDR3aa: ASSLSGQSLGAF
v_gene: TRBV5-1; j_gene: TRBJ2-3; CDR3aa: ASNRDVDTQY
v_gene: TRBV2; j_gene: TRBJ1-5; CDR3aa: ASSVLGGDQPQH
v_gene: TRBV5-1; j_gene: TRBJ2-3; CDR3aa: ASSLAGDLTDTQY
v_gene: TRBV20-1; j_gene: TRBJ2-2; CDR3aa: SAKGQGNTGELF
v_gene: TRBV18; j_gene: TRBJ2-2; CDR3aa: ASSVRRPNTGELF
v_gene: TRBV7-2; j_gene: TRBJ2-3; CDR3aa: ASSFLAGGMSDTQY
v_gene: TRBV3-1; j_gene: TRBJ1-2; CDR3aa: ASSHGYGYT
v_gene: TRBV7-9; j_gene: TRBJ1-5; CDR3aa: ASSPGQTHQPQH
v_gene: TRBV20-1; j_gene: TRBJ2-5; CDR3aa: SVQDYQETQY
v_gene: TRBV5-4; j_gene: TRBJ2-3; CDR3aa: ASSSPDPPTQY
v_gene: TRBV7-7; j_gene: TRBJ2-1; CDR3aa: ASSPLAFSYNEQF